This T cell receptor (beta chain) was recovered during a study of metastatic and nonmetastatic thyroid tumors. For the study at large: Blood and tumor or nodule tissue repertoires from malignant and benign thyroid patients were compared. General study findings and limits: A significant increase in TCR beta diversity was reportedly seen in malignant thyroid tumors relative to benign nodules, in blood and tumor.

Concerning this clone itself: The antigen is undetermined.

All patients were treatment-naive before thyroid surgery. Trimming shortened V by 0 bases and J by 9 bases, and 13 bases separated the two germline ends. The CDR3 runs 14 residues. Germline V CDR1 and CDR2: SGHAT, FQNNGV. Authors' data handling: What underpinned the distant-metastasis classifier for papillary thyroid cancer was the set of CDR3 differences across clinicopathological groups. MiXCR was used by TCRdb to re-call the PCR reads. The V and J calls here are based on TCRdb, not the publication. The sample includes about 38,000 clones, less than 60% of them seen just once. This TCR was recovered from a male donor with papillary thyroid cancer or a benign thyroid nodule (not recorded which). Some clones in this sample may be carry-over from other donors' samples. The sample consisted of tumor tissue. This chain links TRBV11-2 with TRBJ2-3; D gene unclear. The CDR3 here is CASSLDGVGLTQYF. CDR3 sequence (DNA): TGTGCCAGCAGCTTAGATGGAGTCGGATTGACGCAGTATTTT.